This record looks at one T cell receptor (beta chain) sequence and its context. Its antigen is as yet unknown. These data belong to a study of shared clonotypes between healthy human individuals. Study summary: CD4 naive and CD4 memory each took three plates per donor, while CD8 naive took two and CD8 memory one. Study-level findings and limits: Generation of non-shared clonotypes was less probable than generation of clonotypes shared by all four donors.

Only in-frame clones appear in the TCRdb table, and some are missing; sequencing was by immunoSEQ multiplex PCR. The sample records 2 million to 2.5 million clones, 92% being singletons. J gave up 5 bases and V 5 bases, and 20 bases lay outside the gene matches. CDR1 is PRHDT, CDR2 FYEKMQ, per germline (reference sequence). The CDR3 is made up of 19 amino acids. The rearrangement uses TRBV13 and TRBJ2-5, with 10 bases matching TRBD2. The sequence came from a man younger than 30 in good health. Some clones in this sample may be carry-over from other donors' samples. Sequencing was carried out using naive CD4+ T cells from PBMCs. The subset denotes: CD45RA+ positively selected. CDR3 in amino acids: CASSRVGLAGERFAETQYF. DNA for the CDR3: TGTGCCAGCAGCAGAGTGGGCCTAGCGGGAGAGAGGTTTGCGGAGACCCAGTACTTC.